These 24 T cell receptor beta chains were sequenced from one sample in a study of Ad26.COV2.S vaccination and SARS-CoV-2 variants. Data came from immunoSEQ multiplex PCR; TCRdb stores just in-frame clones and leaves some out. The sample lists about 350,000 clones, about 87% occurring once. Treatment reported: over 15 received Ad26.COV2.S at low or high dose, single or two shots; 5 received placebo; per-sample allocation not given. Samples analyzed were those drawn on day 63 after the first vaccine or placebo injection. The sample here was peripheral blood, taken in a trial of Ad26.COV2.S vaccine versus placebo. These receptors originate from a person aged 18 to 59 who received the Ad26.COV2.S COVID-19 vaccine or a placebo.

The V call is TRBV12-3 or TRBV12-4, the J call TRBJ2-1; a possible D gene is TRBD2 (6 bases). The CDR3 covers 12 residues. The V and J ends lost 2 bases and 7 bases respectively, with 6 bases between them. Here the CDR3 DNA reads TGTGCCAGCAGTTTACGGGGGAATGAGCAGTTCTTC. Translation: CASSLRGNEQFF.

The DNA for the CDR3 is TGTGCCACCAGCAGGAACAGCGACCTCCAAGAGACCCAGTACTTC. Protein product: CATSRNSDLQETQYF. The chain carries TRBV15 and TRBJ2-5; no definite D call. CDR1 is LNHNV, CDR2 YYDKDF, per germline (reference sequence). Trimming cost V 3 bases and J 1 base, with 12 bases left between them. The length of the CDR3 is 15 residues.

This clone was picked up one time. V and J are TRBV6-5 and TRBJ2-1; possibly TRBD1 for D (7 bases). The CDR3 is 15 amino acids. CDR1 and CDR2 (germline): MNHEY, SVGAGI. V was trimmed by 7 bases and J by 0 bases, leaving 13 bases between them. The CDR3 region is CASMRGDSSYNEQFF. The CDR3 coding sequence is TGTGCCAGCATGAGGGGGGACAGCTCCTACAATGAGCAGTTCTTC.

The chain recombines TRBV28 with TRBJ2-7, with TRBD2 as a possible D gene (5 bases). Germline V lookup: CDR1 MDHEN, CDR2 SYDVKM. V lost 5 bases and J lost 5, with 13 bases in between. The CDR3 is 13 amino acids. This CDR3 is CASSLTLGDEQYF. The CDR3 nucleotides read TGTGCCAGCAGTCTGACCCTCGGGGACGAGCAGTACTTC.

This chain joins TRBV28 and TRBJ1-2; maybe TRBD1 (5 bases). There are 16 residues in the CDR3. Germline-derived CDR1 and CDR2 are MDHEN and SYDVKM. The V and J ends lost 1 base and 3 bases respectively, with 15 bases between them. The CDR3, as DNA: TGTGCCAGCAGTTTATTGTGGAGGGGTATAGACTATGGCTACACCTTC. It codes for CASSLLWRGIDYGYTF.

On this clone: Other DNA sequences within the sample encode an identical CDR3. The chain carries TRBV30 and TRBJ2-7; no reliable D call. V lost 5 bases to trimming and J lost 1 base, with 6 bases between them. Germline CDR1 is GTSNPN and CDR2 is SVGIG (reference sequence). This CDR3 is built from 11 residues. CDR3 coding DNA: TGTGCCTGGGGTGGATCCTACGAGCAGTACTTC. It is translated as CAWGGSYEQYF.

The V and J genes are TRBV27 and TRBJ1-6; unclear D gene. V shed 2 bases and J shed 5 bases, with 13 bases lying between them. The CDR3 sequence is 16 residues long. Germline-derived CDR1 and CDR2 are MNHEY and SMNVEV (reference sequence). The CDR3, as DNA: TGTGCCAGCAGTTTAAGTCCCCGATCAGATAATTCACCCCTCCACTTT. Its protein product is CASSLSPRSDNSPLHF.

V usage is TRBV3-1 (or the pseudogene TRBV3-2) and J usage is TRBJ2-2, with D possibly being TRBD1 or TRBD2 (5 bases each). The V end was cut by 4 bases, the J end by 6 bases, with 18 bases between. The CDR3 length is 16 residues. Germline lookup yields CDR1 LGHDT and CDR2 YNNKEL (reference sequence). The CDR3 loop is CASSLRGVGRPGELFF. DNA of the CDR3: TGTGCCAGCAGCCTGCGTGGAGTGGGACGTCCCGGGGAGCTGTTTTTT.

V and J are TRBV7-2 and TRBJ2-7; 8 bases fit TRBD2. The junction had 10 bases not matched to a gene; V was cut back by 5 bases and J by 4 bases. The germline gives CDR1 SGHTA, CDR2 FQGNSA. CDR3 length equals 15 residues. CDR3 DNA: TGTGCCAGCAGCCTTACGGCTGCGGGAGGTTACGAGCAGTACTTC. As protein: CASSLTAAGGYEQYF.

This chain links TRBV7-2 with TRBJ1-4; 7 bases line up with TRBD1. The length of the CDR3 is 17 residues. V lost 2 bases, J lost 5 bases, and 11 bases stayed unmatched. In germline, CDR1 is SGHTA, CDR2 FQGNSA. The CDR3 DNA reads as TGTGCCAGCAGCTTAAACCTTTACAGGGGCTTAAATGAAAAACTGTTTTTT. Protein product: CASSLNLYRGLNEKLFF.

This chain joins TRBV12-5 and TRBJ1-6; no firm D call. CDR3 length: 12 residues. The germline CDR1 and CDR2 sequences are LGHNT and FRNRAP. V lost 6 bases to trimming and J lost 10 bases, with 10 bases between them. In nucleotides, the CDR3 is TGTGCTAGTGGCCCCGCAGGATCACCCCTCCACTTT. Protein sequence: CASGPAGSPLHF.

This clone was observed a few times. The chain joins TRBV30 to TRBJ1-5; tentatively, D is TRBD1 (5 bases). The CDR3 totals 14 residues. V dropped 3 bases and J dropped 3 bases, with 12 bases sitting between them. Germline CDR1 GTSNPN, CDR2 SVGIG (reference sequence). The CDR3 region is CAWRPGGFNQPQHF. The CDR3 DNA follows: TGTGCCTGGAGGCCCGGGGGTTTCAATCAGCCCCAGCATTTT.

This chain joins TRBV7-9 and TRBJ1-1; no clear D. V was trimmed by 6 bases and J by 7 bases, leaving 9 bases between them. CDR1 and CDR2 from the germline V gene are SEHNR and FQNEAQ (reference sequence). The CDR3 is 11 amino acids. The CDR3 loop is CASRHGVEAFF. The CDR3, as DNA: TGTGCCAGCAGGCATGGGGTTGAAGCTTTCTTT.

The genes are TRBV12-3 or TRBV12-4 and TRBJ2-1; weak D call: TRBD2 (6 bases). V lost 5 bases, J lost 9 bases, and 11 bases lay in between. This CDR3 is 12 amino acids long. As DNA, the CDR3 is TGTGCCAGCAGTCCCTCGGGGGTTGAGCAGTTCTTC. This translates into CASSPSGVEQFF.

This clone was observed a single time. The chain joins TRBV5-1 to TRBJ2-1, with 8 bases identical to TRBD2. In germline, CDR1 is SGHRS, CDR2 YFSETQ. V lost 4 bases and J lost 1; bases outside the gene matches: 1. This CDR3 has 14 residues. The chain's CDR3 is CASSAGGSYNEQFF. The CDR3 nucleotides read TGCGCCAGCAGCGCGGGAGGATCCTACAATGAGCAGTTCTTC.

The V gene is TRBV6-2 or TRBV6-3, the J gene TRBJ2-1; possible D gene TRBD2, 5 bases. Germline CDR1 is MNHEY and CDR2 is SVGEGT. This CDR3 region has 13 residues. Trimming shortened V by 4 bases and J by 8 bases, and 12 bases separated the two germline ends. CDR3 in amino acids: CASSFGAGDEQFF. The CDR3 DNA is TGTGCCAGCAGTTTCGGTGCCGGGGATGAGCAGTTCTTC.

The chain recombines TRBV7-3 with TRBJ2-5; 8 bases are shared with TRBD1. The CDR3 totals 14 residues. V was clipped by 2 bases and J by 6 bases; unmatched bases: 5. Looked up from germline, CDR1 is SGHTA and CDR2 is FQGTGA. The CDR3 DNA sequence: TGTGCCAGCAGCTTATCCCAGGGGGCCAAGACCCAGTACTTC. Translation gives CASSLSQGAKTQYF.

Written as DNA, the CDR3 is TGTGCCAGTAGTATAGATCGACAACTGAACTACACCTTC. Translated: CASSIDRQLNYTF. The gene calls are TRBV19 and TRBJ1-2; D not certain. The CDR3 runs to 13 residues. The V and J ends lost 0 bases and 10 bases respectively, with 12 bases between them. Germline CDR1 LNHDA, CDR2 SQIVND (reference sequence).

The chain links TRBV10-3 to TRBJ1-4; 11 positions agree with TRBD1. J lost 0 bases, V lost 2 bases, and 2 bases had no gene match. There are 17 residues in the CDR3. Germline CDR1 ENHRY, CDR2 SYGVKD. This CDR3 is CAISEGQGAATNEKLFF. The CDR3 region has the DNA TGTGCCATCAGTGAGGGACAGGGGGCAGCAACTAATGAAAAACTGTTTTTT.

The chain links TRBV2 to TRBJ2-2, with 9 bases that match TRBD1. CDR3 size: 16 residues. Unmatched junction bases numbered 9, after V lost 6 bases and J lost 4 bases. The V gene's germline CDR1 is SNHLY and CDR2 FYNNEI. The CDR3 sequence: CASSKGGTGSTGELFF. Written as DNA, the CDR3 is TGTGCCAGCAGCAAAGGCGGGACAGGGAGCACCGGGGAGCTGTTTTTT.

This CDR3 is CASSLAASRSNEQFF. The DNA for the CDR3 is TGCGCCAGCAGCTTGGCCGCCAGCCGGAGCAACGAGCAGTTCTTC. The V and J genes are TRBV5-1 and TRBJ2-1; D not certain. The CDR3 has 15 amino acids. The V end was cut by 0 bases, the J end by 10 bases, with 17 bases between. Germline lookup yields CDR1 SGHRS and CDR2 YFSETQ.

This CDR3 reads CASSMRTGGATEAFF. The CDR3 nucleotides read TGTGCCAGTAGTATGCGGACAGGGGGTGCCACTGAAGCTTTCTTT. This chain uses TRBV19 with TRBJ1-1; 10 positions match TRBD1. The CDR3 runs 15 residues. The J segment lost 4 bases and the V segment lost 3 bases, leaving 5 bases of the junction unmatched. Germline V gene sequence: CDR1 LNHDA, CDR2 SQIVND (reference sequence).

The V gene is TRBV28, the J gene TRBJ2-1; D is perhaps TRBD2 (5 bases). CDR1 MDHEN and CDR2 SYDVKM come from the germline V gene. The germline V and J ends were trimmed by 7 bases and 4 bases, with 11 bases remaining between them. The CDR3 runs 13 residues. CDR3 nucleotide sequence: TGTGCCAGCATCCAGGACTTTTACAATGAGCAGTTCTTC. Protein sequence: CASIQDFYNEQFF.

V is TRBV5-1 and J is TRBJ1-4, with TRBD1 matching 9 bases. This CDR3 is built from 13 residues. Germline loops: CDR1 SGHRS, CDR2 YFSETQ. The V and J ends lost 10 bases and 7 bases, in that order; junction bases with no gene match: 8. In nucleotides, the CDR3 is TGCGCCGTACAACAGGGGGCGCTTGAAAAACTGTTTTTT. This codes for CAVQQGALEKLFF. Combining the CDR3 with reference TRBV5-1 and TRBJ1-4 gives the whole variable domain KAGVTQTPRYLIKTRGQQVTLSCSPISGHRSVSWYQQTPGQGLQFLFEYFSETQRNKGNFPGRFSGRQFSNSRSEMNVSTLELGDSALYLCAVQQGALEKLFFGSGTQLSVL.